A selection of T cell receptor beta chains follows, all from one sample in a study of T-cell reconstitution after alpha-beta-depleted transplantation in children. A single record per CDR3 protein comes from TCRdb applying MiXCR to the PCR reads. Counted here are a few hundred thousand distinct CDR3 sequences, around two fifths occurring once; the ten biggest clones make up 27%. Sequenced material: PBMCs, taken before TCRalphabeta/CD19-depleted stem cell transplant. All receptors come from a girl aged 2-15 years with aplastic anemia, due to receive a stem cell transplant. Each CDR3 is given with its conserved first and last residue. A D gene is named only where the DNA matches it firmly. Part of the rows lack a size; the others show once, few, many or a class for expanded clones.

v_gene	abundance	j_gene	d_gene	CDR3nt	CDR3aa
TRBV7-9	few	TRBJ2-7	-	TGTGCCAGCAGCTTAGCAGGGGAGGTAAGGCAGTACTTC	CASSLAGEVRQYF
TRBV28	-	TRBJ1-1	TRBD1	TGTGCCAGCAGTTTTAGGGGACAGGGAGGGACTGAAGCTTTCTTT	CASSFRGQGGTEAFF
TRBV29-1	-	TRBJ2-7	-	TGCAGCGTTGTTTACGGGAGCCGGTACGAGCAGTACTTC	CSVVYGSRYEQYF
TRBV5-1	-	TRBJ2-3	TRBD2	TGCGCCAGCAGCTTGGATGGCGGGGGGGCGACAGATACGCAGTATTTT	CASSLDGGGATDTQYF
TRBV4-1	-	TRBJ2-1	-	TGCGCCAGCAGCCTTCGCTCCGGGACGGCCAGTATTGGTGAGCAGTTCTTC	CASSLRSGTASIGEQFF
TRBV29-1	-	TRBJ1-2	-	TGCAGCGTTGCCCCCCGGACAGCTAACTATGGCTACACCTTC	CSVAPRTANYGYTF
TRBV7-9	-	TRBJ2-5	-	TGTGCCAGCAGCTCCGACAGGTCAGAGACCCAGTACTTC	CASSSDRSETQYF
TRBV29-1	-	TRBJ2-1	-	TGCAGCTCAACCACCGGCGGAAGCGGTGAGCAGTTCTTC	CSSTTGGSGEQFF
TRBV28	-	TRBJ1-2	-	TGTGCCAGCAGAGAGGGGGATTACGGCTACACCTTC	CASREGDYGYTF
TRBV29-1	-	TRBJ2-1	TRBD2	TGCAGCGGAGGACTAGCGGGAGGGCGGAATGAGCAGTTCTTC	CSGGLAGGRNEQFF
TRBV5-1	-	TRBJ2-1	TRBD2	TGCGCCAGCAGCTTGGCCAGCGGGAGGTACTACAATGAGCAGTTCTTC	CASSLASGRYYNEQFF
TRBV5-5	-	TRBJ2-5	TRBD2	TGTGCCAGCAGCCCCCGGGGGGGTGATCTTGAAGAGACCCAGTACTTC	CASSPRGGDLEETQYF
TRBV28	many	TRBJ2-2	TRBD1	TGTGCCAGCAGTGTAGGGGGCAGGACCGGGGAGCTGTTTTTT	CASSVGGRTGELFF
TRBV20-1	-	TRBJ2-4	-	TGCAGTGCAAAAGCGATCGCCAAAAACATTCAGTACTTC	CSAKAIAKNIQYF
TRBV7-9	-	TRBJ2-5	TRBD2	TGTGCCAGCAGCCCCGGGAGGGCCAGAGAGACCCAGTACTTC	CASSPGRARETQYF
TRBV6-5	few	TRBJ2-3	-	TGTGCCAGCAGTTATCGGGGGCCGGGCGATACGCAGTATTTT	CASSYRGPGDTQYF
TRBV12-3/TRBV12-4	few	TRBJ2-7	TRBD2	TGTGCCAGCAGCCCTAGCCGACTAGCGGGAGAACGGCAGTACTTC	CASSPSRLAGERQYF
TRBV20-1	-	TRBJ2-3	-	TGCAGTGTTTTTGGGGTAACAGATACGCAGTATTTT	CSVFGVTDTQYF
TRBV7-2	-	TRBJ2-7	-	TGTGCCAGCAGCTTATCACAGGACCCTGTCTACGAGCAGTACTTC	CASSLSQDPVYEQYF
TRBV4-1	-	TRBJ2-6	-	TGCGCCAGCAGCCAAGCAGAGGGAGCCCTTGGAGTCCTGACTTTC	CASSQAEGALGVLTF
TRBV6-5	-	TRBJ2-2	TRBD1	TGTGCCAGCAGTTACTCGGGGACAGGGGGCTATTACACCGGGGAGCTGTTTTTT	CASSYSGTGGYYTGELFF
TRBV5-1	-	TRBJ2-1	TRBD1	TGCGCCAGCAGCTACTCAACGGGACAGGGTAATGAGCAGTTCTTC	CASSYSTGQGNEQFF
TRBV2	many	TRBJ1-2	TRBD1	TGTGCCAGCACCGGGACAGGAGGGGCCAGGGGCTACACCTTC	CASTGTGGARGYTF
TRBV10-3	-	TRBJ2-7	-	TGTGCCATCTCCCCGGCGACAGGCGTATTCTCCTACGAGCAGTACTTC	CAISPATGVFSYEQYF
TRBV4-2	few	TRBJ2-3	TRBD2	TGTGCCAGCAGCCCTAGCGGGAGGGCAACAGATACGCAGTATTTT	CASSPSGRATDTQYF
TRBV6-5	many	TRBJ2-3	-	TGTGCCAGCAGTAACGGACAGAGCACAGATACGCAGTATTTT	CASSNGQSTDTQYF
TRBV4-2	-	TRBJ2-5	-	TGTGCCAGCAGCCAAGGGGCCCCGACAAACCAAGAGACCCAGTACTTC	CASSQGAPTNQETQYF
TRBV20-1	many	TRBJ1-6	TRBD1	TGCAGTGCTAGCAAGTTGGGACAGGGAAATTCACCCCTCCACTTT	CSASKLGQGNSPLHF
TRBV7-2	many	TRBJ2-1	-	TGTGCCAGCAGCGCCGGGACTGGGTCCTACAATGAGCAGTTCTTC	CASSAGTGSYNEQFF
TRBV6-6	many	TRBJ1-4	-	TGTGCCAGCAGTTTCAGGGCGGCTGAAAAACTGTTTTTT	CASSFRAAEKLFF
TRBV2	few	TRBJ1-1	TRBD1	TGTGCCAGCAGCGCCCAGGGGGGGACCACTGAAGCTTTCTTT	CASSAQGGTTEAFF
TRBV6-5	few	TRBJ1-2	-	TGTGCCAGCAGTTACTTCGGGCGGGGGAGCCTCTATGGCTACACCTTC	CASSYFGRGSLYGYTF
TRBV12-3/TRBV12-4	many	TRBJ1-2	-	TGTGCCAGCAGGCCCGGGACGGCAGGGCTCCGAGGAGGCTACACCTTC	CASRPGTAGLRGGYTF
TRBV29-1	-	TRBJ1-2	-	TGCAGCGGGCTTAACCCTAACTATGGCTACACCTTC	CSGLNPNYGYTF
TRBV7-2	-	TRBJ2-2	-	TGTGCCAGCAGCCGGGAAACGAACACCGGGGAGCTGTTTTTT	CASSRETNTGELFF
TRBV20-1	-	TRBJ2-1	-	TGCAGTGCTAGACGTGGACCCGGAGATGGCAATGAGCAGTTCTTC	CSARRGPGDGNEQFF
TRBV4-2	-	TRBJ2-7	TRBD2	TGTGCCAGCAGCCACGGAACCAGCGGGAGGTCCTACGAGCAGTACTTC	CASSHGTSGRSYEQYF
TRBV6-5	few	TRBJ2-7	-	TGTGCCAGCAGTTACCCGGACCACGAGCAGTACTTC	CASSYPDHEQYF